These 10 T cell receptor beta chains were sequenced from one sample in a study of cytomegalovirus exposure and HLA in healthy donors. Clones were sequenced by immunoSEQ multiplex PCR, and TCRdb holds only the in-frame ones, with some missing. The data show about 260,000 clones, 90% seen once. Sequencing was carried out using PBMCs. These receptors were collected from a woman younger than 45 in good health and CMV-seronegative.

The sample holds one count of this clone. The chain links TRBV6-6 to TRBJ1-1; unclear D gene. Per germline, CDR1 MNHNY and CDR2 SVGAGI (reference sequence). The CDR3 totals 13 residues. The V end lost 6 bases, the J end lost 2 bases, and 10 bases lay between the germline ends. The DNA of the CDR3 is TGTGCCAGCAGCCCGGGCAGTAACACTGAAGCTTTCTTT. Residues: CASSPGSNTEAFF.

V is TRBV18 and J is TRBJ2-1; TRBD2 matches at 12 bases. Trimming cost V 3 bases and J 0 bases; bases outside gene matches: 9. Per germline, CDR1 KGHSH and CDR2 LQKENI. The CDR3 length is 19 residues. CDR3 nucleotide sequence: TGTGCCAGCTCACCTTCTAGCGGGAGGGTATTTAGCTCCTACAATGAGCAGTTCTTC. Translation gives CASSPSSGRVFSSYNEQFF. The full variable domain, rest sourced from reference TRBV18 and TRBJ2-1, is NAGVMQNPRHLVRRRGQEARLRCSPMKGHSHVYWYRQLPEEGLKFMVYLQKENIIDESGMPKERFSAEFPKEGPSILRIQQVVRGDSAAYFCASSPSSGRVFSSYNEQFFGPGTRLTVL.

J is TRBJ2-1 and V is TRBV30; TRBD2 agrees at 9 bases. The CDR3 extends over 16 amino acids. V trimming: 5 bases; J trimming: 0 bases; junction bases outside the gene matches: 8. Germline CDR1 and CDR2: GTSNPN and SVGIG (reference sequence). For the CDR3, the DNA is TGTGCCTGGGAGGGGGGACTAGCCGGCTCCTACAATGAGCAGTTCTTC. It translates to CAWEGGLAGSYNEQFF.

The V and J genes are TRBV6-5 and TRBJ1-5, with 8 nucleotides matching TRBD1. From germline, CDR1 is MNHEY and CDR2 SVGAGI. V trimming: 6 bases; J trimming: 5 bases; junction bases outside the gene matches: 9. The length of the CDR3 is 15 residues. The DNA of the CDR3 is TGTGCCAGCAGGCCGACAGGGGCGACCCATCAGCCCCAGCATTTT. Translating it yields CASRPTGATHQPQHF.

The V gene is TRBV10-3, the J gene TRBJ1-5; D remains unclear. The CDR3 spans 15 residues. Germline V lookup: CDR1 ENHRY, CDR2 SYGVKD. Trimming stripped 2 bases from V and 2 bases from J, with 10 bases between. Written as DNA, the CDR3 is TGTGCCATCAGTGAGCCGGGTTTGGGCAATCAGCCCCAGCATTTT. This encodes CAISEPGLGNQPQHF.

The chain links TRBV11-2 to TRBJ1-1, with TRBD1 identical over 10 bases. V was clipped by 5 bases and J by 3 bases; unmatched bases: 6. There are 15 residues in the CDR3. Germline V CDR1 and CDR2: SGHAT, FQNNGV. CDR3 amino acids: CASSGWDRGDTEAFF. The CDR3 coding sequence is TGTGCCAGCAGCGGATGGGACAGGGGTGACACTGAAGCTTTCTTT.

A single count supports this clone. The rearrangement joins TRBV30 to TRBJ2-5; 13 positions agree with TRBD2. V lost 3 bases, J lost 9 bases, and 10 bases stayed unmatched. From germline, CDR1 is GTSNPN and CDR2 SVGIG (reference sequence). The CDR3 has 15 amino acids. CDR3 DNA: TGTGCCTGGAGCTCGGGACTAGCGGGATACGTCGCCCAGTACTTC. Translating it yields CAWSSGLAGYVAQYF.

The chain employs TRBV11-3 and TRBJ1-1, with D perhaps TRBD1 (5 bases). Trimming removed 2 bases at V and 3 bases at J, with 10 bases between. Per germline, CDR1 SGHNT and CDR2 YENEEA. This CDR3 spans 14 amino acids. CDR3 sequence (DNA): TGTGCCAGCAGCTTAACAGGTAGTCACACTGAAGCTTTCTTT. Its protein is CASSLTGSHTEAFF.

As for this clone: Additional DNA sequences in this sample encode the identical CDR3. The chain recombines TRBV15 with TRBJ1-1, with D tentatively TRBD1 (5 bases). The CDR3 is 13 amino acids. V lost 0 bases to trimming and J lost 8 bases, with 10 bases between them. The germline V gene encodes CDR1 LNHNV and CDR2 YYDKDF (reference sequence). The chain's CDR3 is CATSRDRGTEAFF. Here the CDR3 DNA reads TGTGCCACCAGCAGAGATCGGGGGACGGAAGCTTTCTTT.

This chain uses TRBV18 with TRBJ1-5, with 7 nucleotides matching TRBD1. The ends lost 4 bases at V and 7 bases at J; junction bases unmatched: 10. This CDR3 region has 15 residues. The germline V gene has CDR1 KGHSH and CDR2 LQKENI. The CDR3 sequence is CASSQSAGGLQPQHF. The DNA of the CDR3 is TGTGCCAGCTCACAATCGGCAGGGGGACTACAGCCCCAGCATTTT.